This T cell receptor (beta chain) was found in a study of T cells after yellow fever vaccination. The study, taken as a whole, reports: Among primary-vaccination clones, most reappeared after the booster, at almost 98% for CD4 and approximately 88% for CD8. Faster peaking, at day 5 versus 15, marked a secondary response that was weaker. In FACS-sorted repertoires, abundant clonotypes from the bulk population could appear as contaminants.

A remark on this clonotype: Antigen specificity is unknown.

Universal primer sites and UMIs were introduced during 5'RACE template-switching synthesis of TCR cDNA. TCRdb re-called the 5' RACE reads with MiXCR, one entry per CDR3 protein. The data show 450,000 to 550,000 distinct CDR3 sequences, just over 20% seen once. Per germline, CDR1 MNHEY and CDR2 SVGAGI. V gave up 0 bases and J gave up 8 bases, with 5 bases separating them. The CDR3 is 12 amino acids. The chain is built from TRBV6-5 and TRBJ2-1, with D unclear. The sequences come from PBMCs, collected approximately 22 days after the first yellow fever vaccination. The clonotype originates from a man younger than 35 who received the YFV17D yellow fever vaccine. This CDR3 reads CASSYSRDEQFF. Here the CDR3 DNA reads TGTGCCAGCAGTTACTCGCGAGATGAGCAGTTCTTC.